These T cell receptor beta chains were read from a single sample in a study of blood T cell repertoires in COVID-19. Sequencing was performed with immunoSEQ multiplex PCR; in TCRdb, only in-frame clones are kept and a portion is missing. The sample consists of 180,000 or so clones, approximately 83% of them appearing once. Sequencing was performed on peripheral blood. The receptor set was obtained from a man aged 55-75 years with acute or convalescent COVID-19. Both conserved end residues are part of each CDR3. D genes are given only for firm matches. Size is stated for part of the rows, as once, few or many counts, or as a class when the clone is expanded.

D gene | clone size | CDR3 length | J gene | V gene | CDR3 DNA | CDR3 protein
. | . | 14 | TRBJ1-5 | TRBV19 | TGTGCCACCTCCCCGAGCAGGGGCAATCAGCCCCAGCATTTT | CATSPSRGNQPQHF
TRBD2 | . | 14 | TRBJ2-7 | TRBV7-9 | TGTGCCAGCAGCTTAGCGGGAGGGAACTACGAGCAGTACTTC | CASSLAGGNYEQYF
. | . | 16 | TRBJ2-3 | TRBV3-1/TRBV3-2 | TGTGCCAGCAGCCAGAATGTGGGAGGATCCACAGATACGCAGTATTTT | CASSQNVGGSTDTQYF
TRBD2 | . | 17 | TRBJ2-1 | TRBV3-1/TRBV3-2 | TGTGCCAGCAGCCAACGGACTAGCGGGGTTTTATACAATGAGCAGTTCTTC | CASSQRTSGVLYNEQFF
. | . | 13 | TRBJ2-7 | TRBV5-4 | TGTGCCAGCAGCCTGGACATAAACCACGAGCAGTACTTC | CASSLDINHEQYF
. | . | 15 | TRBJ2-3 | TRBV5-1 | TGCGCCAGCACCCAGGGTGGGGCATACACAGATACGCAGTATTTT | CASTQGGAYTDTQYF
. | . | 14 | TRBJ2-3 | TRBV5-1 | TGCGCCAGCAGCTTATATATCGGGAGAGATACGCAGTATTTT | CASSLYIGRDTQYF
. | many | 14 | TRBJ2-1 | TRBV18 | TGTGCCAGCTCACCTCCGGGGATATACAATGAGCAGTTCTTC | CASSPPGIYNEQFF
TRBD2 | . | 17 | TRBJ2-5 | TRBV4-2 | TGTGCCAGCAGCCAAGGGATGACTAGCGGGATGGGTGAGACCCAGTACTTC | CASSQGMTSGMGETQYF
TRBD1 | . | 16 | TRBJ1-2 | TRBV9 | TGTGCCAGCAGCGTAGGAAGGGGGCGCGGTGACTATGGCTACACCTTC | CASSVGRGRGDYGYTF
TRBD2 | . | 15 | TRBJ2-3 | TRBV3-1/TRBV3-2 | TGTGCCAGCAGCTCCCTAGCGGGTATCACAGATACGCAGTATTTT | CASSSLAGITDTQYF
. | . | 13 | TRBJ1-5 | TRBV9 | TGTGCCAGCAGCGTAGTGGCAACAGGGCCCCAGCATTTT | CASSVVATGPQHF
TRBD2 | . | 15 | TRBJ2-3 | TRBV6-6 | TGTGCCAGCAGCGGGGGGGTGCTAGCGGCAGATACGCAGTATTTT | CASSGGVLAADTQYF
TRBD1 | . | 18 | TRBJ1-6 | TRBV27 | TGTGCCAGCAGTTCCCCCACCCGGACAGGGGAGGGCAATTCACCCCTCCACTTT | CASSSPTRTGEGNSPLHF
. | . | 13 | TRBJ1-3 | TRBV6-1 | TGTGCCAGCAGTGAAGGGGGGAGGAACACCATATATTTT | CASSEGGRNTIYF
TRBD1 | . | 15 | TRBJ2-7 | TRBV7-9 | TGTGCCAGCAGCTCGGGACAGGGTCCATTCTACGAGCAGTACTTC | CASSSGQGPFYEQYF
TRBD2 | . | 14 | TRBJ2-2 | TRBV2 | TGTGCCAGCAGTTCGGTAGGGGACTACGGGGAGCTGTTTTTT | CASSSVGDYGELFF
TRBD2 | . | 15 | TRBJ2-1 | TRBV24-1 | TGTGCCACCAGTGACCCCCGACTAGCGGGACCCCCGCAGTTCTTC | CATSDPRLAGPPQFF
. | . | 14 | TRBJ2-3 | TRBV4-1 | TGCGCCAGCAGCCTCCGCACAGGGACAGATACGCAGTATTTT | CASSLRTGTDTQYF
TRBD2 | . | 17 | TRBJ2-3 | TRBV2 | TGTGCCAGCAGGAGGCCCCCAAGCGGGAGGGTTATAGATACGCAGTATTTT | CASRRPPSGRVIDTQYF
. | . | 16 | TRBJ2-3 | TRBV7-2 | TGTGCCAGCAGCTTAGACAGGACCTCTGAGATGGATACGCAGTATTTT | CASSLDRTSEMDTQYF
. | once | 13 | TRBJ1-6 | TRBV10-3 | TGTGCCATCAAAGGACAATCAGGATCACCCCTCCACTTT | CAIKGQSGSPLHF
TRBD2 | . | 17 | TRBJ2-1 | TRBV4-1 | TGCGCCAGCAGCCCCTTAGCGGGAGGCCACAGGTACAATGAGCAGTTCTTC | CASSPLAGGHRYNEQFF
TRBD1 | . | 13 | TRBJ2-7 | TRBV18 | TGTGCCAGCTCACCGGACAGGGACCACGAGCAGTACTTC | CASSPDRDHEQYF
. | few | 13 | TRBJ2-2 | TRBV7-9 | TGTGCCAGCAGCTTATCCAGGGCCGGGGAGCTGTTTTTT | CASSLSRAGELFF
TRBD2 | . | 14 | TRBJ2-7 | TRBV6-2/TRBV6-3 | TGTGCCAGCAGTCTAAGACTAGCGGCCTACGAGCAGTACTTC | CASSLRLAAYEQYF
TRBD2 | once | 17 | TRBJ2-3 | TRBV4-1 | TGCGCCAGCAGCCAAGATTTTAGCGGGAGGCTCACAGATACGCAGTATTTT | CASSQDFSGRLTDTQYF
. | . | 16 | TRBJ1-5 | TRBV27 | TGTGCCAGCAGTCCGTATGGAGGTTATAGCAATCAGCCCCAGCATTTT | CASSPYGGYSNQPQHF
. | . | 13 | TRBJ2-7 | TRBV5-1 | TGCGCCAGCAGCTTGAGAGCCTCTGCCGAGCAGTACTTC | CASSLRASAEQYF
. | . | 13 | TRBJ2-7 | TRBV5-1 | TGCGCCAGCAGCTTGGAACAGGGTTACGAGCAGTACTTC | CASSLEQGYEQYF
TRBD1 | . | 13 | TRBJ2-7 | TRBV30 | TGTGCCTGGACGGGACAGGGGGCCCACGAGCAGTACTTC | CAWTGQGAHEQYF
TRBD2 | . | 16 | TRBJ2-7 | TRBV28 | TGTGCCAGCAGTTTAGGGGGACTAGCGGGAGCCTACGAGCAGTACTTC | CASSLGGLAGAYEQYF
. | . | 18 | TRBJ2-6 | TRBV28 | TGTGCCAGCAGTTTAACGCCTCCTGGGAGCTCTGGGGCCAACGTCCTGACTTTC | CASSLTPPGSSGANVLTF
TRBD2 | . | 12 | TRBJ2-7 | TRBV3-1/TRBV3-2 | TGTGCCAGCAGCCTTAGTGGCGGGAGTACGCACTTC | CASSLSGGSTHF
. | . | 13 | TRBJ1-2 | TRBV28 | TGTGCCAGCAGTTTGGGGGGGGTTGGTGGCTACACCTTC | CASSLGGVGGYTF
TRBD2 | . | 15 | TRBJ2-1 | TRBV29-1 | TGCAGCGTTGGTAAAGCGGGGAAAGCCCACAATGAGCAGTTCTTC | CSVGKAGKAHNEQFF
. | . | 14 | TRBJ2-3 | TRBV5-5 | TGTGCCAGCAGTCCAGGGTGGGGCACAGATACGCAGTATTTT | CASSPGWGTDTQYF
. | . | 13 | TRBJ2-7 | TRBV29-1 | TGCAGCGCCCAAAGCGGGCCCTCCTACGAGCAGTACTTC | CSAQSGPSYEQYF
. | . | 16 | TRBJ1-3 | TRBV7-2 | TGTGCCAGCACCCTGGGTGGGGGGTATTTGGTCGGCACCATATATTTT | CASTLGGGYLVGTIYF
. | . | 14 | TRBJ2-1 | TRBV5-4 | TGTGCCAGCAGCCCCGGGAGCTCCTACAATGAGCAGTTCTTC | CASSPGSSYNEQFF
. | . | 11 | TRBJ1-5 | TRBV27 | TGTGCCAGCAGTTCCTTCGGGCCCCAGCATTTT | CASSSFGPQHF
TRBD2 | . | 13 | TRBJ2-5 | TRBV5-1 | TGCGCCAGCTCTCGGCGGGGGCAAGAGACCCAGTACTTC | CASSRRGQETQYF
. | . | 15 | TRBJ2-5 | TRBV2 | TGTGCCAGCAGTAAGCCCTCCCTGCCCCAAGAGACCCAGTACTTC | CASSKPSLPQETQYF
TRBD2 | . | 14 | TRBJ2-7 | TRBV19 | TGTGCCAGTAGTAGGGCTAGCGGGAGTTACGAGCAGTACTTC | CASSRASGSYEQYF
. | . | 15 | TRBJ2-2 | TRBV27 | TGTGCCAGCAGTTCCTGGGGGGCGAACACCGGGGAGCTGTTTTTT | CASSSWGANTGELFF
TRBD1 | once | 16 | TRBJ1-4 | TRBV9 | TGTGCCAGCAGCGTGGCCCAGGGGGCAACTAATGAAAAACTGTTTTTT | CASSVAQGATNEKLFF
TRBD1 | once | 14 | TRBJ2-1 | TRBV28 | TGTGCCAGCAGCCCCGGGACAGTAACCAATGAGCAGTTCTTC | CASSPGTVTNEQFF
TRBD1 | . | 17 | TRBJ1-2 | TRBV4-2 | TGTGCCAGCAGCCAAGATCATGGGACAGGGGAAGTTTATGGCTACACCTTC | CASSQDHGTGEVYGYTF
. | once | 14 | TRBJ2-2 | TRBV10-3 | TGTGCCATCAGTGATAGGGGCAACACCGGGGAGCTGTTTTTT | CAISDRGNTGELFF
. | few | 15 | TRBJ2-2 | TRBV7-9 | TGTGCCAGCAGCTCAGGGTTTTCGAACACCGGGGAGCTGTTTTTT | CASSSGFSNTGELFF
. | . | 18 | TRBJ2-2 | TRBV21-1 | TGTGCCAGCAGCAAAGGCGCCCCTAGCGGGAGGAGCACCGGGGAGCTGTTTTTT | CASSKGAPSGRSTGELFF
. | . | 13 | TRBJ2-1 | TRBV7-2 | TGTGCCAGCAGCTCCTATCAGAGGAATGAGCAGTTCTTC | CASSSYQRNEQFF
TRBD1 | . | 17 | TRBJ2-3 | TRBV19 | TGTGCCAGTAGTACCATCGGACAGGCTCAAAGCACAGATACGCAGTATTTT | CASSTIGQAQSTDTQYF